The 12 T cell receptor beta chains presented below share a single source sample, sequenced in a study of Graves' ophthalmopathy and Graves' hyperthyroidism. Beta-chain TCR CDR3 regions were amplified from RNA transcripts. Second-round multiplex PCR came after a first-round RT-PCR that employed HTBI primers. TCRdb redid the calling of the multiplex PCR reads with MiXCR, one entry per CDR3 protein. The sample shows about 500,000 distinct CDR3 sequences, about 40% of them seen only once. Sequenced material: peripheral blood or thyroid tissue (not recorded which). The source of these receptors is an adult man with Graves' hyperthyroidism.

At least ten counts were recorded for this clonotype. CDR3 region: CASSLRDAYNQPQHF. CDR3 nucleotides: TGTGCCAGCAGCTTGCGGGACGCATACAATCAGCCCCAGCATTTT. The chain joins TRBV5-5 to TRBJ1-5, with D tentatively TRBD1 (5 bases). This CDR3 has 15 amino acids. Trimming cost V 1 base and J 3 bases, with 11 bases left between them. Germline assignment: CDR1 SGHKS and CDR2 YYEKEE (reference sequence).

Ten or more counts support this clonotype. This sequence joins TRBV10-3 and TRBJ1-2; a possible D gene is TRBD1 (5 bases). Germline V gene lookup returns CDR1 ENHRY and CDR2 SYGVKD. V lost 6 bases and J 2 bases, leaving 10 bases between the germline ends. The CDR3 spans 13 residues. The CDR3 reads CAISETVNYGYTF. The CDR3 region has the DNA TGTGCCATCAGCGAGACAGTGAACTATGGCTACACCTTC.

In DNA, the CDR3 is TGTGCCAGCAGTTCACAGGGATTGGGGGAGACCCAGTACTTC. It specifies CASSSQGLGETQYF. The rearrangement uses TRBV12-3 or TRBV12-4 and TRBJ2-5, with D perhaps matching TRBD1 (6 bases). The V gene lost 4 bases and the J gene lost 5 bases, with 14 bases spanning the gap. CDR3 length equals 14 residues.

This clonotype was observed many times. Relative to the germline gene, one junction end is altered; a read error may explain this. The chain has TRBV7-9 and TRBJ2-7, with TRBD1 identical over 9 bases. The CDR3 extends over 16 amino acids. CDR1 is SEHNR, CDR2 FQNEAQ, per germline (reference sequence). The CDR3 DNA sequence: TGTGCCAGCGGCTTCCAGCCGGGACAGGGCTCCTACGAGCAGTACTTC. It yields the protein CASGFQPGQGSYEQYF. The full variable domain, rest sourced from reference TRBV7-9 and TRBJ2-7, is DTGVSQNPRHKITKRGQNVTFRCDPISEHNRLYWYRQTLGQGPEFLTYFQNEAQLEKSRLLSDRFSAERPKGSFSTLEIQRTEQGDSAMYLCASGFQPGQGSYEQYFGPGTRLTVT.

In DNA form, the CDR3 reads TGCAGTGCCAAACAGGGGCATGGCTACACCTTC. Its translation: CSAKQGHGYTF. This rearrangement joins TRBV20-1 to TRBJ1-2; TRBD1 agrees at 7 bases. Germline assignment: CDR1 DFQATT and CDR2 SNEGSKA (reference sequence). The CDR3 is made up of 11 amino acids. V was clipped by 6 bases and J by 6 bases; unmatched bases: 4.

This clonotype showed up just once. The junction departs from the called germline gene at one end, perhaps through a read error. J is TRBJ1-4 and V is TRBV7-2; 8 bases agree with TRBD1. This CDR3 has 16 residues. Germline values: CDR1 SGHTA, CDR2 FQGNSA. This chain's CDR3 is CASSLDRAATNENLFF. CDR3 nucleotide sequence: TGTGCCAGCAGCTTGGACAGGGCGGCAACTAATGAAAACCTGTTTTTT.

Many counts were recorded for this clonotype. The chain links TRBV19 to TRBJ1-1; 9 bases fit TRBD1. Looked up from germline, CDR1 is LNHDA and CDR2 is SQIVND (reference sequence). V trimming: 7 bases; J trimming: 2 bases; junction bases outside the gene matches: 5. The CDR3 spans 14 residues. The CDR3 DNA reads TGTGCCAGTACCCGGGGACAGGGTAACACTGAAGCTTTCTTT. As protein: CASTRGQGNTEAFF.

This clonotype was observed a handful of times. The genes are TRBV6-5 and TRBJ2-7; 7 bases line up with TRBD2. Germline V lookup: CDR1 MNHEY, CDR2 SVGAGI. Germline trimming cut 2 bases from V and 3 bases from J; bases unmatched to any gene: 4. CDR3 length equals 14 residues. The CDR3 protein is CASSYGASGYEQYF. The CDR3 DNA is TGTGCCAGCAGTTACGGGGCTAGCGGCTACGAGCAGTACTTC.

This clonotype was detected ten times or more. This chain connects TRBV12-3 or TRBV12-4 to TRBJ1-5; D perhaps matches TRBD1 (6 bases). The CDR3 is 14 residues long. V shed 9 bases and J shed 0 bases, with 12 bases lying between them. The CDR3 spells CASAGTNSNQPQHF. The CDR3 nucleotides are TGTGCCAGTGCCGGGACAAATAGCAATCAGCCCCAGCATTTT.

This sequence joins TRBV7-9 and TRBJ2-3; D is unclear. The CDR3 runs to 14 residues. Germline V CDR1 and CDR2: SEHNR, FQNEAQ (reference sequence). V was pared by 1 base and J by 0 bases, with 5 bases between. This CDR3 is CASSLVRSTDTQYF. In nucleotides, the CDR3 is TGTGCCAGCAGCTTAGTGCGGAGCACAGATACGCAGTATTTT.

The CDR3 bases are TGTGCCAGTAGTATCAGCTGGGCAGAGAATTACGAGCAGTACTTC. Translated: CASSISWAENYEQYF. J is TRBJ2-7 and V is TRBV19; D ambiguous. Germline loops: CDR1 LNHDA, CDR2 SQIVND (reference sequence). The CDR3 runs to 15 residues. The V end was cut by 3 bases, the J end by 4 bases, with 16 bases between.

The rearrangement links TRBV2 to TRBJ2-7, with D possibly being TRBD1 (5 bases). Germline V gene data show CDR1 as SNHLY and CDR2 as FYNNEI. The V end lost 5 bases, the J end lost 3 bases, and 17 bases lay between the germline ends. The CDR3 is 15 residues long. CDR3 DNA: TGTGCCAGCAGTCTATTACCGGCAGGGATCTACGAGCAGTACTTC. Translating it yields CASSLLPAGIYEQYF.